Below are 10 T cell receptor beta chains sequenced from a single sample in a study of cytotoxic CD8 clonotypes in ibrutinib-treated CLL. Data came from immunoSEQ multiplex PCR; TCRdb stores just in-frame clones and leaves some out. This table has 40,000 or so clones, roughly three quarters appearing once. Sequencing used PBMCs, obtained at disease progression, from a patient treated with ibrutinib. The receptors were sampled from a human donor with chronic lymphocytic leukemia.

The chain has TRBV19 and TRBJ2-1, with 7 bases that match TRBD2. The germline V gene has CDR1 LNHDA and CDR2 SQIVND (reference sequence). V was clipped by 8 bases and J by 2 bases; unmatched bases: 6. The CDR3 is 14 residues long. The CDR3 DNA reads TGTGCCAGTCGAGCGGGGCCTACCTACAATGAGCAGTTCTTC. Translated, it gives CASRAGPTYNEQFF.

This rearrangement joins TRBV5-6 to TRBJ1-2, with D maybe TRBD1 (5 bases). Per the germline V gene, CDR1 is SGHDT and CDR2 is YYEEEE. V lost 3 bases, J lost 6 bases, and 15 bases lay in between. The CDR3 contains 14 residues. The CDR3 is CASSSTGLFDGYTF. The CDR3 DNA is TGTGCCAGCAGCTCGACGGGACTTTTCGATGGCTACACCTTC.

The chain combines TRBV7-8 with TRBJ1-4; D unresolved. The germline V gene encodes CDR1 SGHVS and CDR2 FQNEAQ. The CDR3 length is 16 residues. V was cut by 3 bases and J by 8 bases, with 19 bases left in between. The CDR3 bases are TGTGCCAGCAGCTTTGGTCGGCCTCCTCGGCAGGAAAAACTGTTTTTT. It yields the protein CASSFGRPPRQEKLFF. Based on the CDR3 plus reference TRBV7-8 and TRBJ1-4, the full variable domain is GAGVSQSPRYKVAKRGQDVALRCDPISGHVSLFWYQQALGQGPEFLTYFQNEAQLDKSGLPSDRFFAERPEGSVSTLKIQRTQQEDSAVYLCASSFGRPPRQEKLFFGSGTQLSVL.

DNA of the CDR3: TGTGCCAAAAGAGCCGGGGAGACCCAGTACTTC. Encoded protein: CAKRAGETQYF. The rearrangement links TRBV14 to TRBJ2-5, with D unclear. CDR1 SGHDN and CDR2 FVKESK come from the germline V gene. The CDR3 sequence is 11 residues long. The V end lost 10 bases, the J end lost 5 bases, and 11 bases lay between the germline ends. The variable domain in full, completed from reference TRBV14 and TRBJ2-5, reads EAGVTQFPSHSVIEKGQTVTLRCDPISGHDNLYWYRRVMGKEIKFLLHFVKESKQDESGMPNNRFLAERTGGTYSTLKVQPAELEDSGVYFCAKRAGETQYFGPGTRLLVL.

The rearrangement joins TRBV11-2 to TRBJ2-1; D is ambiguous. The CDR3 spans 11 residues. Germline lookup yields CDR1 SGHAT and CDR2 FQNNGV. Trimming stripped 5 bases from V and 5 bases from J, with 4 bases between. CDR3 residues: CASSDNNEQFF. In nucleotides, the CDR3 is TGTGCCAGCAGCGATAACAATGAGCAGTTCTTC.

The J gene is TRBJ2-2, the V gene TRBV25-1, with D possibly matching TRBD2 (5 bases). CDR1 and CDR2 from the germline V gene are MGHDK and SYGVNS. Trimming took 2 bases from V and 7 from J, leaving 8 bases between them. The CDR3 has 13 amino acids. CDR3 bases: TGTGCCAGCAGTGAAAGTGGAGGCGGGGAGCTGTTTTTT. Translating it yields CASSESGGGELFF.

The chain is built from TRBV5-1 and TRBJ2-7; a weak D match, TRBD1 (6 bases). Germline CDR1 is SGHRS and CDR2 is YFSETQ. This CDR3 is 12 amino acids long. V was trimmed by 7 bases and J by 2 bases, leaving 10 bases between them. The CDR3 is CASRQDTYEQYF. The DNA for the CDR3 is TGCGCCAGCCGACAGGATACCTACGAGCAGTACTTC.

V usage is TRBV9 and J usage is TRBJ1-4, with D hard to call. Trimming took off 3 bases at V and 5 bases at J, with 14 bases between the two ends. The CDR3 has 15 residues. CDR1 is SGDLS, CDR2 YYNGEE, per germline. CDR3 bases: TGTGCCAGCAGCGGTAGCATAGGTGTAAATGAAAAACTGTTTTTT. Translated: CASSGSIGVNEKLFF.

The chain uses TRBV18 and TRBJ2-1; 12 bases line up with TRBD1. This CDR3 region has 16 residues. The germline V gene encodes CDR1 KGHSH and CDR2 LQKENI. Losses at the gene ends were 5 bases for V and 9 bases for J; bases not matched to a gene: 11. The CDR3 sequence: CASSSIGTGGSGEQFF. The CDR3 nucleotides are TGTGCCAGCTCATCCATAGGGACAGGGGGCTCTGGTGAGCAGTTCTTC.

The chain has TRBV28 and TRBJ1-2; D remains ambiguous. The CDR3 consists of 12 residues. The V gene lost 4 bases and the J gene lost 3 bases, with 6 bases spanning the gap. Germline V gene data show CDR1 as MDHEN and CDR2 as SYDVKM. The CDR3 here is CASSWEYYGYTF. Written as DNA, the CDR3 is TGTGCCAGCAGTTGGGAGTACTATGGCTACACCTTC.